The present entry profiles one T cell receptor beta chain with its context. This clone was seen a single time. There is no known antigen for this receptor. The record has no base qualities; no much larger clone is one base away. The time point label here, explained by the study, means: more than three weeks on oral tofacitinib. Interpreted using the paper, the treatment or condition label stands for: oral pan-JAK inhibitor, 5-10 mg twice daily. From alopecia areata patients, peripheral blood was collected along with lesional scalp punch biopsies. PBMCs were separated by density centrifugation and stained for CD3, CD4 and CD8, after which CD4+ and CD8+ T cells were sorted on a FACSAria. This entry belongs to a study of CD8+ T cells in alopecia areata (dated by TCRdb to about 2018). Regarding the complete study: The treated patients, all with moderate-to-severe alopecia areata, were enrolled in an open-label pilot trial of oral tofacitinib given at 5 to 10 mg twice daily. On the human side, TCRbeta sequencing was run on scalp tissue and on sorted CD4+ and CD8+ peripheral blood T cells from healthy controls and from alopecia areata patients with either patchy or totalis/universalis disease. Biopsies were taken from tofacitinib-treated patients at baseline and at 4 and 24 weeks of treatment, and a later scalp biopsy was taken in several of the tofacitinib-treated patients. In both human patients and the C3H/HeJ mouse model, the study applied high-throughput TCRbeta sequencing to look at T cell clonal expansion in alopecia areata. Tofacitinib was administered for 6 to 18 months, and 6 months of follow-up off drug were then conducted to assess delayed response and recurrence. RNA was obtained with the PAXgene miRNA kit for fixed scalp, the miRNeasy kit for PBMCs, and the RNeasy kit for mouse skin. In treated patients, disease severity was measured using the SALT score, which gives the percentage of scalp surface area affected. TCRbeta CDR3 regions were amplified by immunoSEQ multiplex PCR using 35 Vbeta forward and 13 Jbeta reverse primers. Clonality in the scalp was compared among normal scalp (n=4), patchy alopecia areata scalp (n=8), and alopecia totalis/universalis scalp (n=8). Overall study results and their limits: Because the treated cohort was small and had only one nonresponder, larger studies are needed to examine links between baseline CD8+ expansion and response. Higher clonality and more expanded CD8+ clones were observed in lesional scalp than in normal scalp, particularly in alopecia totalis/universalis, a finding suggestive of antigenic drive. Shared TCR sequences between patients were less evident than in mice, which may be partly attributable to HLA diversity in the patient population. Tofacitinib significantly decreased scalp clonality and the number of expanded CD8+ clones among the top 100 scalp clones. Many expanded lesional clones persisted in scalp and blood during tofacitinib treatment, which may partly explain relapse after stopping treatment. Resident alphabeta T cells in normal human skin are also sequenced, complicating scalp TCR repertoire analysis, unlike mouse skin dominated by gammadelta T cells.

CDR1 and CDR2 are drawn from the germline V gene: KGHSH, LQKENI. V gives up 2 bases and J gives up 2 bases, and the segment between their germline ends measures 2 bases. The CDR3 holds 12 amino acids from the cysteine to the phenylalanine. CDR3 DNA only is kept here, 36 bases in frame from base 1. The method was the immunoSEQ multiplex PCR assay. To provide template for TCR sequencing, every sample had RNA extracted and reverse transcribed into cDNA. First-strand cDNA was synthesized using SuperScript III with a 2:1 mix of oligo-dT and random hexamers. A synthetic immune receptor repertoire was used to measure amplification bias, and any remaining bias was corrected computationally. For the original study's pipeline: Raw reads were preprocessed for error removal, and CDR3 was defined according to IMGT conventions as running from the conserved cysteine to phenylalanine. Clonality was computed by normalizing Shannon entropy by log2 of the number of productive unique TCRs and subtracting the result from 1. Whether each scalp clone was CD4 or CD8 was inferred by checking scalp TCRbeta sequences against the CD4 and CD8 repertoires from sorted blood. As stored in TCRdb, this immuneACCESS dataset retains in-frame rearrangements with V and J assigned. A fraction of the clones does not appear; measured against another copy, unresolved V genes explain less than half of the discrepancy, and the remainder lacks a known reason. That table furnishes V, J and clone size, whereas the DNA furnished D and trimming. This sample comprises 200,000 to 250,000 clones, roughly 56% of them detected only once. In total, the top ten clones hold roughly 1.5% of the sample.

Material: CD4+ T cells sorted from blood, obtained at week 4, from a patient treated with tofacitinib. The clonotype comes from a human donor with alopecia areata. The rearranged segments are TRBV18 and TRBJ2-3, with no reliable assignment of the D segment. Here the CDR3 is given as CASSPATDTQYF. The bases read TGTGCCAGCTCACCAGCCACAGATACGCAGTATTTT.